A single sample is the source of the 3 T cell receptor beta chains below, sequenced in a study of T cell responses to AZD1222 COVID-19 vaccine. Here immunoSEQ multiplex PCR was the method, and the copy in TCRdb shows in-frame clones only, minus some. This repertoire shows fewer than 85,000 clones, around 86% found once; its top ten account for roughly 18%. Material: peripheral blood, obtained 28 days after the second AZD1222 dose. These receptors were taken from an adult who received the AZD1222 COVID-19 vaccine.

In this sample, this clone turned up once. The chain combines TRBV6-5 with TRBJ1-2; D perhaps matches TRBD1 (5 bases). V lost 6 bases to trimming and J lost 8 bases, with 16 bases between them. This CDR3 is 13 amino acids long. CDR1 is MNHEY and CDR2 is SVGAGI in the germline V gene. CDR3: CASSYMGTSGYTF. In DNA, the CDR3 is TGTGCCAGCAGCTACATGGGGACGAGCGGCTACACCTTC.

The chain joins TRBV14 to TRBJ1-5; D is uncertain. V lost 3 bases and J 1 base, leaving 1 base between the germline ends. Per the germline V gene, CDR1 is SGHDN and CDR2 is FVKESK. The CDR3 extends over 12 amino acids. CDR3 sequence: CASSQSNQPQHF. DNA of the CDR3: TGTGCCAGCAGCCAGAGCAATCAGCCCCAGCATTTT. The variable domain in full, completed from reference TRBV14 and TRBJ1-5, reads EAGVTQFPSHSVIEKGQTVTLRCDPISGHDNLYWYRRVMGKEIKFLLHFVKESKQDESGMPNNRFLAERTGGTYSTLKVQPAELEDSGVYFCASSQSNQPQHFGDGTRLSIL.

This chain links TRBV7-2 with TRBJ1-6, with 8 bases identical to TRBD1. V shed 6 bases and J 7 bases; nucleotides not matched to a gene: 8. The germline CDR1 and CDR2 sequences are SGHTA and FQGNSA. This CDR3 has 15 residues. The CDR3 is CASRPTTGGNSPLHF. CDR3 in DNA: TGTGCCAGCAGGCCAACCACAGGGGGGAATTCACCCCTCCACTTT.